This T cell receptor beta chain was obtained from a study of molecular identifiers for immune sequencing clone quantification. TCRdb recomputed calls from the PCR reads with MiXCR, one row per CDR3 protein. This sample has about half a million distinct CDR3 sequences, with 20% to 25% found just once. The CDR3 extends over 15 amino acids. With 1 base removed from V and 8 bases from J, the gap between germline ends came to 15 bases. CDR1 is SGHTA and CDR2 is FQGTGA in the germline V gene. Naive CD8 T cells were picked out by sorting for CD8+CD4-CCR7+CD45RA+. This clonotype was found once. The chain has TRBV7-3 and TRBJ2-1, with D possibly called TRBD1 or TRBD2 (6 bases each). Sequencing was performed on naive CD8+ T cells from blood, with Jurkat cell RNA spiked in. The subset here: FACS-sorted CD8+CD4-CCR7+CD45RA+ naive T cells. The receptor's source is a human donor in good health. Some libraries in this study had Jurkat cell RNA spiked in. The CDR3 DNA reads as TGTGCCAGCAGCTTAATAGGGGGGAGACACGATGAGCAGTTCTTC. Translating gives CASSLIGGRHDEQFF.